This entry lists 32 T cell receptor beta chains sequenced from one sample in a study of T cell responses to AZD1222 COVID-19 vaccine. The repertoire was sequenced with immunoSEQ multiplex PCR; TCRdb's copy has only in-frame clones and lacks some. Of some 180,000 clones in the sample, approximately 90% were seen once. Sequencing was performed on peripheral blood, taken 28 days after the second AZD1222 dose. Source of these receptors: an adult who received the AZD1222 COVID-19 vaccine.

CDR3 bases: TGCGCCAGCAGCTTGAACTCTGGGAGGGGACTTTACGAGCAGTACTTC. Translating gives CASSLNSGRGLYEQYF. The chain links TRBV5-1 to TRBJ2-7; TRBD2 agrees at 7 bases. Germline V gives CDR1 SGHRS, CDR2 YFSETQ. The CDR3 consists of 16 residues. Unmatched junction bases numbered 11, after V lost 1 base and J lost 4 bases.

V is TRBV4-1 and J is TRBJ2-7; 7 positions agree with TRBD1. This CDR3 is 17 amino acids long. The V gene end was trimmed by 4 bases and the J gene end by 7 bases; junction bases not matched to a gene: 19. The germline gives CDR1 MGHRA, CDR2 YSYEKL. DNA of the CDR3: TGCGCCAGCAGCCCTCTCCCCAGGGGGATCTCACTAGAGGAGCAGTACTTC. It specifies CASSPLPRGISLEEQYF.

This rearrangement joins TRBV7-9 to TRBJ2-7; 8 nucleotides agree with TRBD2. Trimming cost V 5 bases and J 1 base; bases outside gene matches: 7. Germline V lookup: CDR1 SEHNR, CDR2 FQNEAQ (reference sequence). CDR3 length equals 15 residues. As DNA, the CDR3 is TGTGCCAGCAGCCCTCCCGGGACTAGTTCCTACGAGCAGTACTTC. Its translation: CASSPPGTSSYEQYF.

The rearrangement uses TRBV6-5 and TRBJ1-1; 7 bases agree with TRBD1. The J segment lost 5 bases and the V segment lost 6 bases, leaving 6 bases of the junction unmatched. Germline V gene sequence: CDR1 MNHEY, CDR2 SVGAGI. The CDR3 is 13 amino acids. CDR3: CASSPTGRTEAFF. CDR3 DNA sequence: TGTGCCAGCAGCCCGACAGGGAGGACTGAAGCTTTCTTT.

The chain employs TRBV19 and TRBJ2-1; D call uncertain. Germline V gives CDR1 LNHDA, CDR2 SQIVND (reference sequence). The CDR3 has 11 amino acids. V lost 4 bases and J 7 bases, leaving 5 bases between the germline ends. As DNA, the CDR3 is TGTGCCAGTAGTAGGTGGAATGAGCAGTTCTTC. Residues: CASSRWNEQFF.

The CDR3 nucleotides read TGTGCCAGCAGCACGCGGACTAGCGGACACAATGAGCAGTTCTTC. Its protein product is CASSTRTSGHNEQFF. The chain employs TRBV7-8 and TRBJ2-1; TRBD2 aligns across 10 bases. Germline V gives CDR1 SGHVS, CDR2 FQNEAQ. The CDR3 extends over 15 amino acids. Trimming cost V 5 bases and J 5 bases; bases outside gene matches: 6.

The genes are TRBV11-2 and TRBJ1-6; D unclear. The CDR3 consists of 14 residues. Germline V gene data show CDR1 as SGHAT and CDR2 as FQNNGV. Trimming took off 1 base at V and 4 bases at J, with 5 bases between the two ends. The CDR3 loop reads CASSLGYYNSPLHF. The CDR3 DNA is TGTGCCAGCAGCTTAGGGTATTATAATTCACCCCTCCACTTT.

This clone was counted once. J is TRBJ2-2 and V is TRBV7-6; 7 bases fit TRBD2. In germline, CDR1 is SGHVS, CDR2 FNYEAQ. The CDR3 runs to 15 residues. V dropped 3 bases and J dropped 5; count of bases not matched to a gene: 6. The CDR3 region is CASSLGLPQTGELFF. CDR3 bases: TGTGCCAGCAGCTTGGGACTACCCCAGACCGGGGAGCTGTTTTTT.

Concerning this clone: At one boundary the junction diverges from the germline segment, which might be a read error. The V and J genes are TRBV7-7 and TRBJ1-5; D may be TRBD1 (6 bases). Germline lookup yields CDR1 SSHAT and CDR2 FNYEAQ (reference sequence). The CDR3 has 16 residues. The CDR3 spells CASSLRGGNTGQPQHF. DNA of the CDR3: TGTGCTAGCAGCTTAAGAGGGGGTAATACGGGTCAGCCCCAGCATTTT.

The J gene is TRBJ1-6, the V gene TRBV19; TRBD1 matches at 8 bases. J gave up 5 bases and V 9 bases, and 6 bases lay outside the gene matches. From germline, CDR1 is LNHDA and CDR2 SQIVND (reference sequence). The CDR3 length is 14 residues. The CDR3 DNA reads as TGTGCCAGCACGAGGACAGGGAATAATTCACCCCTCCACTTT. Its protein is CASTRTGNNSPLHF.

This sequence joins TRBV25-1 and TRBJ2-3; D uncertain. Between the trimmed V and J ends, which lost 5 bases and 2 bases, there was a span of 8 bases. This CDR3 is 13 amino acids long. Germline CDR1 is MGHDK and CDR2 is SYGVNS. CDR3 sequence reads: CASSPQNTDTQYF. DNA of the CDR3: TGTGCCAGCAGTCCCCAGAACACAGATACGCAGTATTTT.

CDR3 nucleotide sequence: TGTGCCAGCTCACCCACACAGTCGGAGGGAAACACCATATATTTT. Translating gives CASSPTQSEGNTIYF. J is TRBJ1-3 and V is TRBV18; the D is unclear. Trimming cost V 3 bases and J 4 bases, with 13 bases left between them. This CDR3 contains 15 residues. CDR1 KGHSH and CDR2 LQKENI come from the germline V gene.

The CDR3 region has the DNA TGTGCCAGTACGACAGGGTCCTCCTACGAGCAGTACTTC. Amino acids: CASTTGSSYEQYF. The chain carries TRBV19 and TRBJ2-7, with 7 bases lining up with TRBD1. This CDR3 is 13 amino acids long. Germline V gives CDR1 LNHDA, CDR2 SQIVND (reference sequence). Losses at the gene ends were 7 bases for V and 0 bases for J; bases not matched to a gene: 3.

CDR3 nucleotide sequence: TGTGCCAGCAGCTTATACCGACAAGCCTCTGTCACAGATACGCAGTATTTT. Translated: CASSLYRQASVTDTQYF. The chain employs TRBV7-2 and TRBJ2-3; the D is unclear. V dropped 2 bases and J dropped 2 bases, with 17 bases sitting between them. CDR3 length: 17 residues. Germline V gene data show CDR1 as SGHTA and CDR2 as FQGNSA.

The chain carries TRBV5-1 and TRBJ1-1; 8 nucleotides line up with TRBD1. The CDR3 runs to 14 residues. Germline V gene data show CDR1 as SGHRS and CDR2 as YFSETQ. The J segment lost 4 bases and the V segment lost 4 bases, leaving 6 bases of the junction unmatched. DNA of the CDR3: TGCGCCAGCAGCACCAGACAGGGGAGCACTGAAGCTTTCTTT. Translated, it gives CASSTRQGSTEAFF.

The chain couples TRBV6-5 to TRBJ2-3; 7 bases map to TRBD2. The ends lost 9 bases at V and 0 bases at J; junction bases unmatched: 6. The CDR3 contains 14 residues. Germline V CDR1 and CDR2: MNHEY, SVGAGI. The CDR3 DNA is TGTGCCAGTCAACTAGCGATTAGCACAGATACGCAGTATTTT. This encodes CASQLAISTDTQYF.

V gene TRBV4-1 combines with J gene TRBJ2-1, with D possibly TRBD2 on 5 matching bases. This CDR3 has 16 residues. Trimming left V 6 bases short and J 9 bases short, with 24 bases between. CDR1 and CDR2 (germline): MGHRA, YSYEKL. The CDR3 sequence: CASRPSPGLMLGEQFF. DNA for the CDR3: TGCGCCAGCAGACCTAGCCCGGGCCTAATGTTGGGTGAGCAGTTCTTC.

The V call is TRBV4-1, the J call TRBJ1-1; no firm D call. Trimming pared 3 bases from V and 1 base from J, leaving 9 bases between. Per germline, CDR1 MGHRA and CDR2 YSYEKL. This CDR3 has 14 amino acids. The CDR3 loop reads CASSHPGSNTEAFF. The CDR3 bases are TGCGCCAGCAGCCATCCGGGTTCGAACACTGAAGCTTTCTTT.

The chain uses TRBV29-1 and TRBJ2-5; D may correspond to TRBD1 or TRBD2 (6 bases each). Germline CDR1 reads SQVTM; CDR2 reads ANQGSEA. V lost 4 bases and J lost 4, with 19 bases in between. This CDR3 has 15 amino acids. This CDR3 reads CSVARGQGMGETQYF. CDR3 DNA sequence: TGCAGCGTTGCCCGGGGGCAGGGTATGGGAGAGACCCAGTACTTC.

V is TRBV4-2 and J is TRBJ2-7; D might be TRBD2 (6 bases). Between the trimmed V and J ends, which lost 1 base and 2 bases, there was a span of 9 bases. Germline-derived CDR1 and CDR2 are LGHNA and YNFKEQ. The CDR3 loop spans 14 amino acids. CDR3 region: CASSQGWGAYEQYF. CDR3 nucleotides: TGTGCCAGCAGCCAAGGTTGGGGGGCCTACGAGCAGTACTTC.

The chain is built from TRBV7-9 and TRBJ2-4; TRBD2 might be the D (5 bases). The CDR3 covers 12 residues. Deletions cut 6 bases from V and 5 bases from J, with 8 bases between. From germline, CDR1 is SEHNR and CDR2 FQNEAQ (reference sequence). The CDR3 loop reads CASREGQNIQYF. The CDR3 region has the DNA TGTGCCAGCAGAGAGGGCCAAAACATTCAGTACTTC.

On this clone itself: Its ends do not fully match the called genes, so a read error is possible. V gene TRBV11-2 combines with J gene TRBJ1-4; no firm D call. The germline V gene encodes CDR1 SGHAT and CDR2 FQNNGV. This CDR3 region has 13 residues. Here the CDR3 DNA reads TGTGCCACCTCGGCCTTGATGAATGAAAAGCTGTTTTTT. Its protein is CATSALMNEKLFF.

V is TRBV11-3 and J is TRBJ2-5; tentatively, D is TRBD2 (5 bases). CDR1 and CDR2 from the germline V gene are SGHNT and YENEEA. The germline V and J ends were trimmed by 0 bases and 1 base, with 12 bases remaining between them. The length of the CDR3 is 16 residues. The CDR3 region is CASSLEFSGPQETQYF. The DNA for the CDR3 is TGTGCCAGCAGCTTAGAGTTCAGCGGACCCCAAGAGACCCAGTACTTC.

Concerning this clone itself: Additional DNA sequences in this sample encode the identical CDR3. The chain couples TRBV18 to TRBJ1-1; perhaps TRBD1 as D (5 bases). The CDR3 is 14 residues long. Germline-derived CDR1 and CDR2 are KGHSH and LQKENI. The ends were cut back, 6 bases at V and 1 base at J, with 12 bases in the middle. The CDR3 loop reads CASSPGLSNTEAFF. In DNA, the CDR3 is TGTGCCAGCTCTCCGGGACTCTCGAACACTGAAGCTTTCTTT. The entire variable domain, with the rest obtained from reference TRBV18 and TRBJ1-1, is as follows: NAGVMQNPRHLVRRRGQEARLRCSPMKGHSHVYWYRQLPEEGLKFMVYLQKENIIDESGMPKERFSAEFPKEGPSILRIQQVVRGDSAAYFCASSPGLSNTEAFFGQGTRLTVV.

The chain uses TRBV29-1 and TRBJ1-2; no reliable D call. Germline CDR1 reads SQVTM; CDR2 reads ANQGSEA. The V end was cut by 3 bases, the J end by 4 bases, with 15 bases between. This CDR3 has 14 amino acids. The CDR3 bases are TGCAGCGTTGATAAAGGGATTCCAGGCTATGGCTACACCTTC. Protein sequence: CSVDKGIPGYGYTF.

This chain connects TRBV5-1 to TRBJ2-5; D is unresolved. Between the trimmed V and J ends, which lost 0 bases and 1 base, there was a span of 10 bases. CDR1 is SGHRS, CDR2 YFSETQ, per germline. The CDR3 covers 15 residues. The CDR3 nucleotides read TGCGCCAGCAGCTTGGCGTCGGGCAGCCAAGAGACCCAGTACTTC. Translation: CASSLASGSQETQYF.

The V and J genes are TRBV5-6 and TRBJ1-2; D is unclear. This CDR3 is built from 15 residues. The ends were cut back, 2 bases at V and 2 bases at J, with 13 bases in the middle. The germline V gene has CDR1 SGHDT and CDR2 YYEEEE. CDR3 bases: TGTGCCAGCAGCTTTGGGGATCCCGAAAACTATGGCTACACCTTC. It yields the protein CASSFGDPENYGYTF.

The chain couples TRBV30 to TRBJ2-2; D unclear. Germline V gene sequence: CDR1 GTSNPN, CDR2 SVGIG (reference sequence). V was shortened by 3 bases and J by 3 bases, with 17 bases between the two germline ends. The CDR3 is 16 amino acids. The CDR3 reads CAWSRVRSGYTGELFF. Written as DNA, the CDR3 is TGTGCCTGGAGCCGGGTCCGTTCCGGGTACACCGGGGAGCTGTTTTTT.

The J gene is TRBJ2-1, the V gene TRBV5-4, with TRBD2 identical over 7 bases. V gave up 2 bases and J gave up 10 bases; unmatched junction bases: 9. CDR1 and CDR2 from the germline V gene are SGHNT and YYREEE (reference sequence). The length of the CDR3 is 14 residues. DNA for the CDR3: TGTGCCAGCAGCTTCCCCGACCCCGGGAGGGAGCAGTTCTTC. Encoded protein: CASSFPDPGREQFF.

CDR3 nucleotide sequence: TGTGCCTGGAGTGTGGCCGGATATTCACCCCTCCACTTT. Its translation: CAWSVAGYSPLHF. The chain uses TRBV30 and TRBJ1-6, with no clear D. There are 13 residues in the CDR3. Trimming removed 0 bases from V and 8 bases from J, with 8 bases in between. Germline CDR1 is GTSNPN and CDR2 is SVGIG (reference sequence).

The rearrangement uses TRBV11-3 and TRBJ2-1; 10 nucleotides align to TRBD1. The J segment lost 5 bases and the V segment lost 4 bases, leaving 11 bases of the junction unmatched. Germline CDR1 SGHNT, CDR2 YENEEA. CDR3 length: 17 amino acids. CDR3 protein: CASSSPRGDRGNNEQFF. CDR3 bases: TGTGCCAGCAGCTCCCCCAGGGGGGACAGGGGCAACAATGAGCAGTTCTTC. The full variable domain, rest sourced from reference TRBV11-3 and TRBJ2-1, is EAGVVQSPRYKIIEKKQPVAFWCNPISGHNTLYWYLQNLGQGPELLIRYENEEAVDDSQLPKDRFSAERLKGVDSTLKIQPAELGDSAVYLCASSSPRGDRGNNEQFFGPGTRLTVL.

The J gene is TRBJ2-1, the V gene TRBV7-3; 7 nucleotides align to TRBD2. The CDR3 is 12 residues long. In germline, CDR1 is SGHTA, CDR2 FQGTGA. The V and J ends lost 4 bases and 16 bases, in that order; junction bases with no gene match: 10. CDR3 sequence (DNA): TGTGCCAGCAGCTCCTCTAGCGGCGGGCAATTCTTC. Translation: CASSSSSGGQFF.